Listed below are T cell receptor beta chains from one sample, sequenced in a study of blood T cell repertoires in COVID-19. Assay used: immunoSEQ multiplex PCR; TCRdb lists only in-frame clones, some missing. The table has 150,000 to 200,000 clones, around four fifths seen once; the top ten hold 3.5% to 5%. Sequenced sample: PBMCs or T cells enriched from blood (not recorded which). These receptors were taken from a woman aged 45-60 years who had recovered from COVID-19. The CDR3 runs from the conserved cysteine through the conserved F or W. D genes are given only for firm matches. Rows may omit the clone size; those that give it use once, few, many or a size class.

d_gene | j_gene | v_gene | abundance | CDR3nt | CDR3aa
TRBD2 | TRBJ2-3 | TRBV2 | NA | TGTGCCAGCAGTGGACAGCGGGGGGGCGCAGATACGCAGTATTTT | CASSGQRGGADTQYF
TRBD1 | TRBJ1-6 | TRBV4-1 | few | TGCGCCAGCAGCCAAGGCCCCGGACAGGGGAGCGATTCACCCCTCCACTTT | CASSQGPGQGSDSPLHF
TRBD1 | TRBJ1-2 | TRBV5-1 | few | TGCGCCAGCAGCGGACAGGCTAACTATGGCTACACCTTC | CASSGQANYGYTF
NA | TRBJ2-6 | TRBV14 | NA | TGTGCCAGCAGCCAAGATTTGGAGTATTCGTCTGGGGCCAACGTCCTGACTTTC | CASSQDLEYSSGANVLTF
TRBD1 | TRBJ1-1 | TRBV5-1 | NA | TGCGCCAGCAGCTGGGGACAGGGGCCGCCCATGAACACTGAAGCTTTCTTT | CASSWGQGPPMNTEAFF
TRBD1 | TRBJ1-5 | TRBV15 | NA | TGTGCCACCAGCAGAGGCGGGACAGTGAATAGCAATCAGCCCCAGCATTTT | CATSRGGTVNSNQPQHF
TRBD1 | TRBJ1-1 | TRBV7-2 | NA | TGTGCCAGCAGCACGAGGACAGGACGAGAAGCTTTCTTT | CASSTRTGREAFF
NA | TRBJ2-5 | TRBV10-3 | NA | TGTGCCATCAGTGAGGGGACACAACAAGAGACCCAGTACTTC | CAISEGTQQETQYF
TRBD1 | TRBJ1-2 | TRBV28 | NA | TGTGCCAGCAGTAAACAGGGGGTTGGGGGCTACACCTTC | CASSKQGVGGYTF
TRBD1 | TRBJ1-4 | TRBV18 | NA | TGTGCCAGCTCACCATTAGCCGGGACAGCCGAAAAACTGTTTTTT | CASSPLAGTAEKLFF
NA | TRBJ1-1 | TRBV19 | NA | TGTGCCAGTAGTATAGGCAGGGGAGCATCGGGGAACACTGAAGCTTTCTTT | CASSIGRGASGNTEAFF
NA | TRBJ1-5 | TRBV15 | once | TGTGCCACCAGCAGAGACCCGGATACGACAGTTAGCAATCAGCCCCAGCATTTT | CATSRDPDTTVSNQPQHF
NA | TRBJ1-4 | TRBV5-1 | few | TGCGCCAGCAGCTTACAGGGATCATCGGGTGAAAAACTGTTTTTT | CASSLQGSSGEKLFF
NA | TRBJ2-1 | TRBV19 | NA | TGTGCCAGTAGTATCACGGGACATTCGAGCGCCTACAATGAGCAGTTCTTC | CASSITGHSSAYNEQFF
NA | TRBJ2-3 | TRBV24-1 | NA | TGTGCCACCAGTGATTCAAAAGGGGTAACGGAAACGCAGTATTTT | CATSDSKGVTETQYF
NA | TRBJ1-1 | TRBV28 | NA | TGTGCCAGCAGTTTAAATGGAGGGAACACTGAAGCTTTCTTT | CASSLNGGNTEAFF
NA | TRBJ1-1 | TRBV25-1 | once | TGTGCCAGCAGTGAGAGCTTTTTGAACACTGAAGCTTTCTTT | CASSESFLNTEAFF
TRBD1 | TRBJ1-2 | TRBV4-3 | NA | TGCGCCAGCAGCCAAGGCCCGGGACAGGGGGCAAATGGCTACACCTTC | CASSQGPGQGANGYTF
NA | TRBJ1-2 | TRBV18 | NA | TGTGCCAGCTCAATTTCAGGGACTAGACTTAACTATGGCTACACCTTC | CASSISGTRLNYGYTF
NA | TRBJ1-2 | TRBV9 | NA | TGTGCCAGCAGCGCGGGAAACAGGGATTACTATGGCTACACCTTC | CASSAGNRDYYGYTF